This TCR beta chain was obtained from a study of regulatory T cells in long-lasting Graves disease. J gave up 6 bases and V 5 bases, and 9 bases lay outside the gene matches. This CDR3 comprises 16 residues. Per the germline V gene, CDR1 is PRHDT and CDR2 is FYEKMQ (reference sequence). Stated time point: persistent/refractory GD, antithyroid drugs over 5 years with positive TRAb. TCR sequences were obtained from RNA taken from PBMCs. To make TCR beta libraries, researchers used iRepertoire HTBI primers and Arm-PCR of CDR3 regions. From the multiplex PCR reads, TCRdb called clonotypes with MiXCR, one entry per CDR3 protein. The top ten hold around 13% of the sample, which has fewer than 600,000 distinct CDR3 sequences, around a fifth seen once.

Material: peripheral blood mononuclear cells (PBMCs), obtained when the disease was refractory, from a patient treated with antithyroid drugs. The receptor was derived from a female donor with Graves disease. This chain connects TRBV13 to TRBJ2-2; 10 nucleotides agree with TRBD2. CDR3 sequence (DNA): TGTGCCAGCAGCACGAGCGGGAGGGCCGGTTCCGGGGAGCTGTTTTTT. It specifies CASSTSGRAGSGELFF.